This passage covers 27 T cell receptor beta chains from one sample sequenced in a study of blood T cell repertoires in COVID-19. TCRdb keeps only in-frame clones here, not all; method: immunoSEQ multiplex PCR. The sample has 110,000 to 150,000 clones; about 86% are singletons. Sequenced material: peripheral blood. These receptors came from a human donor in a cohort sampled during active COVID-19.

The J gene is TRBJ1-2, the V gene TRBV18, with 7 positions matching TRBD1. The CDR3 is made up of 13 amino acids. Germline CDR1 and CDR2: KGHSH and LQKENI. With 6 bases clipped from V and 4 bases from J, the junction kept 5 bases outside the gene matches. The CDR3: CASSQGTAYGYTF. In nucleotides, the CDR3 is TGTGCCAGCTCCCAAGGGACAGCCTATGGCTACACCTTC.

The chain has TRBV24-1 and TRBJ2-7, with D possibly matching TRBD2 (6 bases). V lost 2 bases and J 2 bases, leaving 12 bases between the germline ends. CDR1 and CDR2 (germline): KGHDR, SFDVKD. CDR3 length equals 15 residues. CDR3 region: CATSDSRRGAYEQYF. The CDR3 bases are TGTGCCACCAGTGATTCCCGGCGGGGAGCCTACGAGCAGTACTTC.

The chain carries TRBV29-1 and TRBJ1-2, with 11 positions matching TRBD1. Germline V CDR1 and CDR2: SQVTM, ANQGSEA. This CDR3 is built from 14 residues. Unmatched junction bases numbered 9, after V lost 4 bases and J lost 8 bases. CDR3 DNA: TGCAGCGTTGCGGGACAGGGGGTTGGGCGGGGCTACACCTTC. The encoded protein is CSVAGQGVGRGYTF.

This clone has a handful of counts. This rearrangement joins TRBV5-4 to TRBJ2-2; unclear D gene. Trimming removed 7 bases at V and 0 bases at J, with 16 bases between. Germline CDR1 reads SGHNT; CDR2 reads YYREEE (reference sequence). CDR3 length: 16 amino acids. The DNA of the CDR3 is TGTGCCAGCTCAATAGTGGGCAGGACGAACACCGGGGAGCTGTTTTTT. It codes for CASSIVGRTNTGELFF.

CDR3 bases: TGTGCCAGCAGCCCGGGGAGCTCCTACGAGCAGTACTTC. Translating gives CASSPGSSYEQYF. V is TRBV5-4 and J is TRBJ2-7; D perhaps matches TRBD2 (5 bases). This CDR3 has 13 amino acids. Germline values: CDR1 SGHNT, CDR2 YYREEE (reference sequence). Trimming shortened V by 4 bases and J by 0 bases, and 8 bases separated the two germline ends.

The chain joins TRBV6-5 to TRBJ1-4; tentatively, D is TRBD1 (6 bases). This CDR3 is built from 15 residues. V was trimmed by 5 bases and J by 5 bases, leaving 15 bases between them. Germline CDR1 and CDR2: MNHEY and SVGAGI. The CDR3 sequence: CASSKQGTVNEKLFF. CDR3 DNA sequence: TGTGCCAGCAGTAAACAGGGCACGGTCAATGAAAAACTGTTTTTT.

The gene calls are TRBV5-1 and TRBJ2-2; 7 bases are a match to TRBD1. Germline loops: CDR1 SGHRS, CDR2 YFSETQ. There are 14 residues in the CDR3. J gave up 3 bases and V 5 bases, and 4 bases lay outside the gene matches. CDR3 in amino acids: CASSFGQDTGELFF. The DNA of the CDR3 is TGCGCCAGCAGTTTCGGACAGGACACCGGGGAGCTGTTTTTT.

This chain uses TRBV2 with TRBJ2-7, with D possibly being TRBD1 (5 bases). Germline lookup yields CDR1 SNHLY and CDR2 FYNNEI. Trimming took off 6 bases at V and 3 bases at J, with 6 bases between the two ends. The CDR3 is 11 amino acids. This CDR3 is CASRQGYEQYF. The CDR3 DNA is TGTGCCAGCAGGCAGGGCTACGAGCAGTACTTC.

V gene TRBV29-1 combines with J gene TRBJ1-2; 8 bases line up with TRBD1. This CDR3 spans 13 amino acids. In germline, CDR1 is SQVTM, CDR2 ANQGSEA. J was trimmed by 5 bases and V by 4 bases; bases with no gene match: 6. The CDR3 coding sequence is TGCAGCGTTGGAAAGGGACAGGATTATGGCTACACCTTC. It encodes CSVGKGQDYGYTF. The variable domain in full, completed from reference TRBV29-1 and TRBJ1-2, reads SAVISQKPSRDICQRGTSLTIQCQVDSQVTMMFWYRQQPGQSLTLIATANQGSEATYESGFVIDKFPISRPNLTFSTLTVSNMSPEDSSIYLCSVGKGQDYGYTFGSGTRLTVV.

This clone was observed a handful of times. The rearrangement uses TRBV4-3 and TRBJ2-2, with TRBD2 identical over 10 bases. This CDR3 is 19 amino acids long. V was pared by 4 bases and J by 5 bases, with 16 bases of the junction left unmatched. Germline V gene sequence: CDR1 LGHNA, CDR2 YSLEER. CDR3 coding DNA: TGCGCCAGCAGCCGGTCCGGTAGCGGGAGGTTGTTGGGGACCGGGGAGCTGTTTTTT. Amino acids: CASSRSGSGRLLGTGELFF.

V usage is TRBV2 and J usage is TRBJ1-1; 7 nucleotides agree with TRBD1. The CDR3 extends over 15 amino acids. Unmatched junction bases numbered 5, after V lost 4 bases and J lost 0 bases. The germline gives CDR1 SNHLY, CDR2 FYNNEI. CDR3 loop: CASSGQGLMNTEAFF. CDR3 bases: TGTGCCAGCAGTGGACAGGGCTTGATGAACACTGAAGCTTTCTTT.

V usage is TRBV7-9 and J usage is TRBJ2-7; 9 nucleotides align to TRBD1. Trimming at V came to 3 bases and at J to 2 bases, leaving 8 bases not matched to a gene. Germline CDR1 and CDR2: SEHNR and FQNEAQ (reference sequence). This CDR3 spans 16 amino acids. The CDR3: CASSLDRGVLTYEQYF. Here the CDR3 DNA reads TGTGCCAGCAGCTTGGACAGGGGCGTTCTGACCTACGAGCAGTACTTC.

This chain joins TRBV27 and TRBJ1-5; maybe TRBD1 (5 bases). With 4 bases removed from V and 3 bases from J, the gap between germline ends came to 10 bases. The V gene's germline CDR1 is MNHEY and CDR2 SMNVEV (reference sequence). The CDR3 covers 14 residues. The CDR3 DNA follows: TGTGCCAGCAGTTCCCCAGGGTTCAATCAGCCCCAGCATTTT. Residues: CASSSPGFNQPQHF.

The rearrangement links TRBV3-1 (or the pseudogene TRBV3-2) to TRBJ1-5; 12 nucleotides agree with TRBD1. The CDR3 extends over 16 amino acids. The V and J ends lost 4 bases and 3 bases, in that order; junction bases with no gene match: 4. From germline, CDR1 is LGHDT and CDR2 YNNKEL (reference sequence). The DNA of the CDR3 is TGTGCCAGCAGCCCAGGGACAGGGGGCACCAATCAGCCCCAGCATTTT. Translating gives CASSPGTGGTNQPQHF.

The chain carries TRBV18 and TRBJ1-4; 7 bases are a match to TRBD1. Germline CDR1 is KGHSH and CDR2 is LQKENI. The CDR3 totals 15 residues. V was clipped by 4 bases and J by 5 bases; unmatched bases: 7. Here the CDR3 DNA reads TGTGCCAGCTCACAGCCGGGACAGACGAATGAAAAACTGTTTTTT. This translates into CASSQPGQTNEKLFF.

The gene calls are TRBV6-5 and TRBJ1-2, with D perhaps TRBD1 (5 bases). CDR1 and CDR2 (germline): MNHEY, SVGAGI. The CDR3 loop spans 13 amino acids. V lost 9 bases and J lost 8, with 19 bases in between. The CDR3 DNA sequence: TGTGCCAGTAAAGCCAGTCCCCGGGGGGGCTACACCTTC. It codes for CASKASPRGGYTF.

The chain recombines TRBV19 with TRBJ1-5; D perhaps matches TRBD1 (6 bases). The germline V and J ends were trimmed by 7 bases and 8 bases, with 18 bases remaining between them. The germline V gene has CDR1 LNHDA and CDR2 SQIVND (reference sequence). The CDR3 is made up of 14 amino acids. Here the CDR3 reads CASNLLGQMEPQHF. DNA of the CDR3: TGTGCCAGTAATCTCTTGGGACAAATGGAGCCCCAGCATTTT.

The J gene is TRBJ2-7, the V gene TRBV7-2; 7 bases are a match to TRBD2. The CDR3 consists of 11 residues. Germline CDR1 is SGHTA and CDR2 is FQGNSA. Trimming removed 8 bases from V and 4 bases from J; junction bases left unmatched: 2. CDR3 residues: CASGGGYEQYF. In nucleotides, the CDR3 is TGTGCCAGCGGGGGGGGGTACGAGCAGTACTTC.

This clone was seen a handful of times. The rearrangement links TRBV29-1 to TRBJ1-1; D is unclear. Trimming shortened V by 7 bases and J by 11 bases, and 20 bases separated the two germline ends. CDR3 length equals 12 residues. In germline, CDR1 is SQVTM, CDR2 ANQGSEA. The CDR3 DNA is TGCAGCGCCAATAGACCCGACCAGGCGGCTTTCTTT. Translated, it gives CSANRPDQAAFF.

The V call is TRBV7-9, the J call TRBJ1-1; 9 bases agree with TRBD1. Per germline, CDR1 SEHNR and CDR2 FQNEAQ (reference sequence). V lost 5 bases and J lost 4; bases outside the gene matches: 8. This CDR3 has 15 amino acids. The CDR3 reads CASSLQGAGGTEAFF. In DNA, the CDR3 is TGTGCCAGCAGCCTACAGGGGGCAGGAGGCACTGAAGCTTTCTTT.

The V and J genes are TRBV27 and TRBJ1-5; 9 nucleotides match TRBD1. Losses at the gene ends were 7 bases for V and 0 bases for J; bases not matched to a gene: 4. The CDR3 runs 15 residues. Per the germline V gene, CDR1 is MNHEY and CDR2 is SMNVEV (reference sequence). In DNA form, the CDR3 reads TGTGCCAGCACCTTGACAGGGGGTAGCAATCAGCCCCAGCATTTT. Amino acids: CASTLTGGSNQPQHF.

V usage is TRBV3-1 (or the pseudogene TRBV3-2) and J usage is TRBJ1-1; D might be TRBD1 (6 bases). Germline V gene lookup returns CDR1 LGHDT and CDR2 YNNKEL (reference sequence). The V and J ends lost 2 bases and 4 bases respectively, with 14 bases between them. CDR3 size: 15 residues. CDR3 in DNA: TGTGCCAGCAGCCAAAGATTCCCAGGGGCCACTGAAGCTTTCTTT. This codes for CASSQRFPGATEAFF.

The V and J genes are TRBV24-1 and TRBJ2-3; D uncertain. The germline CDR1 and CDR2 sequences are KGHDR and SFDVKD. Trimming cost V 4 bases and J 2 bases, with 15 bases left between them. There are 16 residues in the CDR3. CDR3 protein: CATSEPAGSYTDTQYF. For the CDR3, the DNA is TGTGCCACCAGTGAACCGGCAGGATCCTACACAGATACGCAGTATTTT.

The chain is built from TRBV18 and TRBJ1-5, with TRBD1 matching over 7 bases. The germline V gene has CDR1 KGHSH and CDR2 LQKENI. This CDR3 has 15 amino acids. J lost 7 bases, V lost 5 bases, and 11 bases had no gene match. This CDR3 is CASSINRGRDQPQHF. The CDR3 region has the DNA TGTGCCAGCTCAATCAACAGGGGAAGGGACCAGCCCCAGCATTTT.

This clone was detected only a few times. V usage is TRBV29-1 and J usage is TRBJ2-3; weak D call: TRBD1 (6 bases). V gave up 2 bases and J gave up 9 bases, with 15 bases separating them. The germline CDR1 and CDR2 sequences are SQVTM and ANQGSEA. The CDR3 loop spans 13 amino acids. The CDR3 region is CSVESGVRRTQYF. In DNA form, the CDR3 reads TGCAGCGTTGAATCAGGGGTACGGAGGACGCAGTATTTT.

This sequence joins TRBV6-4 and TRBJ2-7; 10 bases fit TRBD2. The CDR3 is made up of 17 amino acids. V gave up 6 bases and J gave up 2 bases; unmatched junction bases: 13. Germline values: CDR1 MRHNA, CDR2 SNTAGT. The CDR3 reads CASRGGRRTSGPYEQYF. CDR3 coding DNA: TGTGCCAGCAGGGGGGGGCGTCGGACTAGCGGCCCCTACGAGCAGTACTTC.

This chain connects TRBV5-1 to TRBJ1-4; 8 nucleotides agree with TRBD1. Germline CDR1 is SGHRS and CDR2 is YFSETQ. The CDR3 runs 15 residues. V lost 4 bases to trimming and J lost 4 bases; unmatched junction nucleotides: 6. The CDR3 sequence is CASSGQGGDNEKLFF. The CDR3 coding sequence is TGCGCCAGCAGCGGACAGGGTGGGGATAATGAAAAACTGTTTTTT.